These 32 T cell receptor beta chains were sequenced from one sample in a study of cytomegalovirus exposure and HLA in healthy donors (dated by TCRdb to about 2017). Library preparation employed the immunoSEQ multiplex PCR assay. For the multiplex PCR, a mixture combining 60 forward primers for TCR Vbeta segments and 13 reverse primers for TCR Jbeta segments was used. What TCRdb holds here is the immuneACCESS table cut down to in-frame rearrangements. Part of the clones is not present; checked against another copy, under half of the missing clones reflect an unresolved V gene, and the others are unexplained. This sample's records show 35,000 to 45,000 clones. The ten largest clones take up 4% of the sample. Sample: PBMCs. These receptors all stem from a male donor in good health and CMV-seronegative.

The chain combines TRBV18 with TRBJ2-1, with 9 positions matching TRBD2. J was trimmed by 5 bases and V by 2 bases; bases with no gene match: 7. CDR1 and CDR2 (germline): KGHSH, LQKENI. The CDR3 totals 16 residues. This chain's CDR3 is CASSPGSGGLNNEQFF. DNA of the CDR3: TGTGCCAGCTCACCAGGGAGCGGGGGGCTTAACAATGAGCAGTTCTTC.

The V and J genes are TRBV7-8 and TRBJ1-2; 7 bases are shared with TRBD1. Germline V gene sequence: CDR1 SGHVS, CDR2 FQNEAQ. V lost 4 bases to trimming and J lost 8 bases; unmatched junction nucleotides: 10. The length of the CDR3 is 14 residues. Here the CDR3 reads CASSWRGDSSGYTF. Written as DNA, the CDR3 is TGTGCCAGCAGCTGGCGGGGGGACAGCTCGGGCTACACCTTC. The full variable domain, rest sourced from reference TRBV7-8 and TRBJ1-2, is GAGVSQSPRYKVAKRGQDVALRCDPISGHVSLFWYQQALGQGPEFLTYFQNEAQLDKSGLPSDRFFAERPEGSVSTLKIQRTQQEDSAVYLCASSWRGDSSGYTFGSGTRLTVV.

In nucleotides, the CDR3 is TGTGCTAGTGGTTTGGTACATGACAGAACGAACACTGAAGCTTTCTTT. Translated, it gives CASGLVHDRTNTEAFF. The genes are TRBV12-5 and TRBJ1-1; tentative D call: TRBD1 (5 bases). This CDR3 has 16 residues. Germline CDR1 and CDR2: LGHNT and FRNRAP. Trimming stripped 0 bases from V and 1 base from J, with 12 bases between.

V is TRBV7-9 and J is TRBJ1-5; maybe TRBD1 (6 bases). Germline values: CDR1 SEHNR, CDR2 FQNEAQ (reference sequence). V lost 5 bases and J 7 bases, leaving 9 bases between the germline ends. This CDR3 is 12 amino acids long. In DNA, the CDR3 is TGTGCCAGCAGCAACAGGGAACAGCCCCAGCATTTT. Protein product: CASSNREQPQHF.

Notes on this clone: This same CDR3 is encoded by further DNA sequences in the sample. The V and J genes are TRBV6-1 and TRBJ2-6; D is uncertain. CDR3 length: 15 amino acids. The germline CDR1 and CDR2 sequences are MNHNS and SASEGT. V lost 6 bases to trimming and J lost 2 bases, with 11 bases between them. CDR3: CASRVLITGANVLTF. The CDR3 nucleotides are TGTGCCAGCAGAGTACTCATAACTGGGGCCAACGTCCTGACTTTC.

This rearrangement joins TRBV5-1 to TRBJ1-5; weak D call: TRBD1 (5 bases). The germline CDR1 and CDR2 sequences are SGHRS and YFSETQ. V was pared by 5 bases and J by 3 bases, with 12 bases between. The CDR3 length is 14 residues. The CDR3 loop is CASRPGLSNQPQHF. CDR3 in DNA: TGCGCCAGCAGACCGGGACTGTCCAATCAGCCCCAGCATTTT. The variable domain in full, completed from reference TRBV5-1 and TRBJ1-5, reads KAGVTQTPRYLIKTRGQQVTLSCSPISGHRSVSWYQQTPGQGLQFLFEYFSETQRNKGNFPGRFSGRQFSNSRSEMNVSTLELGDSALYLCASRPGLSNQPQHFGDGTRLSIL.

In DNA, the CDR3 is TGTGCCAGCAGCTCCCGGAACGGGGGGGGGAATGAGCAGTTCTTC. Its protein is CASSSRNGGGNEQFF. The chain recombines TRBV5-4 with TRBJ2-1, with 8 bases lining up with TRBD2. CDR3 length equals 15 residues. The V gene end was trimmed by 3 bases and the J gene end by 7 bases; junction bases not matched to a gene: 9. Germline-derived CDR1 and CDR2 are SGHNT and YYREEE (reference sequence).

This chain joins TRBV2 and TRBJ1-5, with 7 bases lining up with TRBD1. V lost 7 bases to trimming and J lost 9 bases; unmatched junction nucleotides: 15. Germline V gene lookup returns CDR1 SNHLY and CDR2 FYNNEI. This CDR3 has 15 residues. CDR3 amino acids: CASTEGDSFLGPQHF. As DNA, the CDR3 is TGTGCCAGCACGGAGGGGGACAGCTTCCTGGGGCCCCAGCATTTT.

J is TRBJ2-7 and V is TRBV18; the D gene is possibly TRBD1 (6 bases). The CDR3 covers 15 residues. Germline CDR1 and CDR2: KGHSH and LQKENI. Trimming pared 3 bases from V and 3 bases from J, leaving 15 bases between. DNA of the CDR3: TGTGCCAGCTCACCGAGGGGACAAGGTATCTACGAGCAGTACTTC. This sequence encodes CASSPRGQGIYEQYF.

V is TRBV20-1 and J is TRBJ1-1; TRBD1 might be the D (6 bases). The CDR3 length is 11 residues. Germline V gene lookup returns CDR1 DFQATT and CDR2 SNEGSKA (reference sequence). Trimming removed 3 bases from V and 6 bases from J, with 8 bases in between. CDR3: CSASRGAEAFF. CDR3 in DNA: TGCAGTGCTAGCAGGGGCGCTGAAGCTTTCTTT.

The chain is built from TRBV6-5 and TRBJ1-6; TRBD1 matches at 7 bases. Trimming cost V 2 bases and J 9 bases; bases outside gene matches: 1. Germline V gives CDR1 MNHEY, CDR2 SVGAGI. This CDR3 has 13 residues. CDR3 region: CASSYNRGSPLHF. CDR3 bases: TGTGCCAGCAGTTACAACAGGGGTTCACCCCTCCACTTT.

V and J are TRBV5-1 and TRBJ1-6; TRBD1 agrees at 8 bases. The CDR3 is 16 residues long. The trim removed 2 bases at V and 8 bases at J, leaving 9 bases unmatched. Germline assignment: CDR1 SGHRS and CDR2 YFSETQ. CDR3 sequence reads: CASSFSGQGAYSPLHF. The CDR3 nucleotides are TGCGCCAGCAGCTTCTCGGGGCAGGGGGCTTATTCACCCCTCCACTTT.

The rearrangement uses TRBV27 and TRBJ1-5, with no clear D. This CDR3 contains 15 residues. Germline CDR1 is MNHEY and CDR2 is SMNVEV (reference sequence). With 2 bases removed from V and 0 bases from J, the gap between germline ends came to 8 bases. The CDR3 is CASSLHGYSNQPQHF. The CDR3, as DNA: TGTGCCAGCAGTTTACACGGTTATAGCAATCAGCCCCAGCATTTT.

The chain has TRBV30 and TRBJ1-6; TRBD1 might be the D (6 bases). The germline V gene encodes CDR1 GTSNPN and CDR2 SVGIG (reference sequence). The CDR3 has 17 residues. V was clipped by 3 bases and J by 0 bases, with 15 bases between them. The CDR3 DNA reads TGTGCCTGGAGAGAGACGGACAGAAGCTCCTATAATTCACCCCTCCACTTT. It codes for CAWRETDRSSYNSPLHF.

This chain uses TRBV27 with TRBJ1-6; TRBD1 matches at 7 bases. This CDR3 comprises 13 residues. Germline CDR1 MNHEY, CDR2 SMNVEV (reference sequence). V lost 7 bases to trimming and J lost 11 bases; unmatched junction nucleotides: 8. Here the CDR3 DNA reads TGTGCCAGCACCATACGACAGGGAACACCCCTCCACTTT. It is translated as CASTIRQGTPLHF.

V is TRBV28 and J is TRBJ2-6, with 7 bases matching TRBD1. CDR3 length: 17 residues. Germline lookup yields CDR1 MDHEN and CDR2 SYDVKM. The J segment lost 0 bases and the V segment lost 7 bases, leaving 9 bases of the junction unmatched. The CDR3: CASTSTDRFSGANVLTF. In DNA, the CDR3 is TGTGCCAGCACCTCCACGGACAGGTTCTCTGGGGCCAACGTCCTGACTTTC.

J is TRBJ2-1 and V is TRBV30, with D possibly being TRBD1 (5 bases). The CDR3 consists of 14 residues. Looked up from germline, CDR1 is GTSNPN and CDR2 is SVGIG (reference sequence). V shed 0 bases and J shed 5 bases, with 11 bases lying between them. As DNA, the CDR3 is TGTGCCTGGAGTGTACAGGCCATCGACAATGAGCAGTTCTTC. Translated, it gives CAWSVQAIDNEQFF. Drawing the rest from reference TRBV30 and TRBJ2-1, the complete variable domain is SQTIHQWPATLVQPVGSPLSLECTVEGTSNPNLYWYRQAAGRGLQLLFYSVGIGQISSEVPQNLSASRPQDRQFILSSKKLLLSDSGFYLCAWSVQAIDNEQFFGPGTRLTVL.

This chain links TRBV6-5 with TRBJ1-1; no reliable D call. Germline assignment: CDR1 MNHEY and CDR2 SVGAGI. This CDR3 spans 15 amino acids. The V gene lost 5 bases and the J gene lost 6 bases, with 19 bases spanning the gap. The chain's CDR3 is CASSMETIAPAEAFF. DNA for the CDR3: TGTGCCAGCAGTATGGAGACCATTGCCCCAGCTGAAGCTTTCTTT.

J is TRBJ2-2 and V is TRBV15; possibly TRBD1 for D (6 bases). The CDR3 covers 17 residues. The V gene's germline CDR1 is LNHNV and CDR2 YYDKDF (reference sequence). V gave up 0 bases and J gave up 0 bases, with 11 bases separating them. CDR3 sequence: CATSRDLAGANTGELFF. CDR3 sequence (DNA): TGTGCCACCAGCAGAGATTTGGCAGGGGCGAACACCGGGGAGCTGTTTTTT.

The chain combines TRBV7-7 with TRBJ2-5, with TRBD1 identical over 11 bases. The length of the CDR3 is 16 residues. Germline CDR1 and CDR2: SSHAT and FNYEAQ (reference sequence). V was clipped by 1 base and J by 5 bases; unmatched bases: 6. The DNA of the CDR3 is TGTGCCAGCAGCTTAGTGGGGACAGGGGGTTCGGAGACCCAGTACTTC. Protein sequence: CASSLVGTGGSETQYF.

This chain uses TRBV19 with TRBJ2-1, with D possibly being TRBD1 (6 bases). Germline V gene sequence: CDR1 LNHDA, CDR2 SQIVND (reference sequence). V lost 1 base and J lost 3, with 7 bases in between. CDR3 length: 14 residues. This chain's CDR3 is CASSIGTDYNEQFF. Written as DNA, the CDR3 is TGTGCCAGTAGTATAGGGACAGACTACAATGAGCAGTTCTTC. The full variable domain, with the rest looked up from reference TRBV19 and TRBJ2-1, is DGGITQSPKYLFRKEGQNVTLSCEQNLNHDAMYWYRQDPGQGLRLIYYSQIVNDFQKGDIAEGYSVSREKKESFPLTVTSAQKNPTAFYLCASSIGTDYNEQFFGPGTRLTVL.

The V and J genes are TRBV4-2 and TRBJ2-7, with TRBD1 as a possible D gene (6 bases). V lost 0 bases and J 0 bases, leaving 12 bases between the germline ends. Germline CDR1 and CDR2: LGHNA and YNFKEQ. The CDR3 has 16 residues. CDR3 in amino acids: CASSQDKQGNSYEQYF. In nucleotides, the CDR3 is TGTGCCAGCAGCCAAGACAAACAGGGAAACTCCTACGAGCAGTACTTC.

As for this clone: The junction and the germline gene differ at one end; a read error may be behind it. The rearrangement joins TRBV5-6 to TRBJ2-4; 7 positions agree with TRBD2. CDR1 is SGHDT and CDR2 is YYEEEE in the germline V gene. The CDR3 runs to 14 residues. The CDR3, as DNA: TGTGCCAGCAGCTTGAGACTAGCCAGAAACATTCAGTACTTC. Protein product: CASSLRLARNIQYF.

The genes are TRBV5-5 and TRBJ1-1; possibly TRBD1 for D (6 bases). The CDR3 contains 14 residues. Germline CDR1 reads SGHKS; CDR2 reads YYEKEE (reference sequence). Between the trimmed V and J ends, which lost 2 bases and 2 bases, there was a span of 10 bases. The CDR3 is CASSFPGVNTEAFF. The CDR3 DNA is TGTGCCAGCAGCTTTCCAGGGGTAAACACTGAAGCTTTCTTT.

The chain is built from TRBV5-1 and TRBJ1-1, with D perhaps TRBD1 (5 bases). Germline V gives CDR1 SGHRS, CDR2 YFSETQ. The CDR3 length is 16 residues. Trimming removed 0 bases from V and 5 bases from J, with 17 bases in between. The CDR3 DNA follows: TGCGCCAGCAGCTTGGTGTCTGGACACATGGGGACTGAAGCTTTCTTT. This codes for CASSLVSGHMGTEAFF.

The chain uses TRBV6-5 and TRBJ1-2; no clear D. Germline lookup yields CDR1 MNHEY and CDR2 SVGAGI. V gave up 5 bases and J gave up 4 bases, with 11 bases separating them. This CDR3 has 13 amino acids. CDR3 bases: TGTGCCAGCAGTCCCACCCCGGGCTATGGCTACACCTTC. The encoded protein is CASSPTPGYGYTF.

The chain combines TRBV10-1 with TRBJ2-3; D is unclear. Germline V gene sequence: CDR1 WNHNN, CDR2 SYGVQD (reference sequence). The CDR3 consists of 13 residues. Trimming cost V 4 bases and J 1 base, with 6 bases left between them. In nucleotides, the CDR3 is TGCGCCAGCAGTGGAAGAGGCACAGATACGCAGTATTTT. This codes for CASSGRGTDTQYF.

The chain recombines TRBV5-1 with TRBJ2-4; TRBD1 might be the D (6 bases). Trimming removed 4 bases at V and 1 base at J, with 18 bases between. The CDR3 consists of 17 residues. Per germline, CDR1 SGHRS and CDR2 YFSETQ. For the CDR3, the DNA is TGCGCCAGCAGCCCCGGCCCAGGGGAAGTGGCCAAAAACATTCAGTACTTC. This sequence encodes CASSPGPGEVAKNIQYF.

CDR3 sequence: CASGLDRFDYTF. For the CDR3, the DNA is TGTGCTAGTGGACTCGACAGATTCGACTACACCTTC. The rearrangement links TRBV12-5 to TRBJ1-2; D might be TRBD1 (5 bases). Per the germline V gene, CDR1 is LGHNT and CDR2 is FRNRAP. Deletions cut 6 bases from V and 10 bases from J, with 15 bases between. The CDR3 has 12 residues. Complete variable domain (other parts from reference TRBV12-5 and TRBJ1-2): DARVTQTPRHKVTEMGQEVTMRCQPILGHNTVFWYRQTMMQGLELLAYFRNRAPLDDSGMPKDRFSAEMPDATLATLKIQPSEPRDSAVYFCASGLDRFDYTFGSGTRLTVV.

The V call is TRBV2, the J call TRBJ2-2, with D unclear. The germline gives CDR1 SNHLY, CDR2 FYNNEI. The ends were cut back, 5 bases at V and 1 base at J, with 11 bases in the middle. The CDR3 totals 15 residues. The CDR3 reads CASSRYSVNTGELFF. CDR3 bases: TGTGCCAGCAGTCGGTACTCGGTGAACACCGGGGAGCTGTTTTTT. Based on the CDR3 plus reference TRBV2 and TRBJ2-2, the full variable domain is EPEVTQTPSHQVTQMGQEVILRCVPISNHLYFYWYRQILGQKVEFLVSFYNNEISEKSEIFDDQFSVERPDGSNFTLKIRSTKLEDSAMYFCASSRYSVNTGELFFGEGSRLTVL.

The chain carries TRBV7-8 and TRBJ2-5, with 7 nucleotides matching TRBD2. Germline assignment: CDR1 SGHVS and CDR2 FQNEAQ. Trimming cost V 6 bases and J 5 bases; bases outside gene matches: 9. The CDR3 is 14 residues long. The CDR3: CASRGGLAGETQYF. The CDR3 coding sequence is TGTGCCAGCAGGGGAGGGTTGGCCGGGGAGACCCAGTACTTC.

This rearrangement joins TRBV5-4 to TRBJ2-1; 14 bases line up with TRBD2. The CDR3 length is 16 residues. The germline gives CDR1 SGHNT, CDR2 YYREEE (reference sequence). The V gene end was trimmed by 4 bases and the J gene end by 4 bases; junction bases not matched to a gene: 4. CDR3: CASSRGTSGGYNEQFF. In DNA, the CDR3 is TGTGCCAGCAGCCGGGGGACTAGCGGGGGTTACAATGAGCAGTTCTTC.